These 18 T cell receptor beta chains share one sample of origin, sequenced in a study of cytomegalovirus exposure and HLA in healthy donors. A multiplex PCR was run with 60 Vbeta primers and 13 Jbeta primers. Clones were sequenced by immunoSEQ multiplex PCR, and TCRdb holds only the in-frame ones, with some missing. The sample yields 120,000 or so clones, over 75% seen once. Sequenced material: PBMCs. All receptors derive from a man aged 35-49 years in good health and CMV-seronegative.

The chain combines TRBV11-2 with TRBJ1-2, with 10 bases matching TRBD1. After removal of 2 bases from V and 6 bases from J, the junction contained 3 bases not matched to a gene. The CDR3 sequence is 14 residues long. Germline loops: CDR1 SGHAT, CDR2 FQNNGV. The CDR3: CASSLIGQGDGYTF. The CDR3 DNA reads TGTGCCAGCAGCTTAATCGGACAGGGGGATGGCTACACCTTC. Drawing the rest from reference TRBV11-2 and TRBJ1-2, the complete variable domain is EAGVAQSPRYKIIEKRQSVAFWCNPISGHATLYWYQQILGQGPKLLIQFQNNGVVDDSQLPKDRFSAERLKGVDSTLKIQPAKLEDSAVYLCASSLIGQGDGYTFGSGTRLTVV.

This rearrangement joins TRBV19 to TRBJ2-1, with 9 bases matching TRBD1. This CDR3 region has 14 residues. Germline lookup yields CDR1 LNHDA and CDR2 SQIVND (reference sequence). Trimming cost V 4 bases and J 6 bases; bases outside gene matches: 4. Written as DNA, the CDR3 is TGTGCCAGTAGTACGGGACAGGGTTTCAATGAGCAGTTCTTC. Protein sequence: CASSTGQGFNEQFF.

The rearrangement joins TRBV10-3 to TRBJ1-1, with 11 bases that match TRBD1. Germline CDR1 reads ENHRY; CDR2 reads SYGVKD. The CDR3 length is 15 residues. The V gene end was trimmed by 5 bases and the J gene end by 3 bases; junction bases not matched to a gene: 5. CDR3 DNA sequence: TGTGCCATCAGTATGGACAGGGGGCTCTACACTGAAGCTTTCTTT. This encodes CAISMDRGLYTEAFF.

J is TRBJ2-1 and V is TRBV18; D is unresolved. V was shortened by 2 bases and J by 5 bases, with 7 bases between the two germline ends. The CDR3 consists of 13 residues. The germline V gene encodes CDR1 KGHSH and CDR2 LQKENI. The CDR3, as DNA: TGTGCCAGCTCACCAGAACTGGACAATGAGCAGTTCTTC. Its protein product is CASSPELDNEQFF.

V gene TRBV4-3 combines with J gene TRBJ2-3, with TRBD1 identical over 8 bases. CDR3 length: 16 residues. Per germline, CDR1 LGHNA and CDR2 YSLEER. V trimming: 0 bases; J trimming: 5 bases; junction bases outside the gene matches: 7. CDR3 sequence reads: CASSQENRGWVDTQYF. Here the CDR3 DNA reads TGCGCCAGCAGCCAAGAAAACAGGGGGTGGGTAGATACGCAGTATTTT.

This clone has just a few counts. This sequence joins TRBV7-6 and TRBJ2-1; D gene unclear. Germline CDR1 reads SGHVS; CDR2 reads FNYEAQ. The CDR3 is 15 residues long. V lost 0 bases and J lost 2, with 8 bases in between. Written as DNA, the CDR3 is TGTGCCAGCAGCTTAGCGATTAGTACCTACAATGAGCAGTTCTTC. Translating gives CASSLAISTYNEQFF.

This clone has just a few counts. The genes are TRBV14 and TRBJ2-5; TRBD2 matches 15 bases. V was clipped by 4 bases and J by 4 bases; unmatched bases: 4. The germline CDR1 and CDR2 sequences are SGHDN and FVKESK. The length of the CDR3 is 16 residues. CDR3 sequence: CASSRGLAGGRETQYF. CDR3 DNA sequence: TGTGCCAGCAGCCGAGGACTAGCGGGAGGGAGAGAGACCCAGTACTTC. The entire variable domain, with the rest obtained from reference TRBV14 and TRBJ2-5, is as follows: EAGVTQFPSHSVIEKGQTVTLRCDPISGHDNLYWYRRVMGKEIKFLLHFVKESKQDESGMPNNRFLAERTGGTYSTLKVQPAELEDSGVYFCASSRGLAGGRETQYFGPGTRLLVL.

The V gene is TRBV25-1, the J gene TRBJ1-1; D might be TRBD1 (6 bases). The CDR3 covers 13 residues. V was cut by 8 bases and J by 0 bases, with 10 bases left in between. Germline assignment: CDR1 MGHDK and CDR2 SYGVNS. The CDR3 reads CASWGHLNTEAFF. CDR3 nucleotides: TGTGCCAGCTGGGGGCACCTGAACACTGAAGCTTTCTTT.

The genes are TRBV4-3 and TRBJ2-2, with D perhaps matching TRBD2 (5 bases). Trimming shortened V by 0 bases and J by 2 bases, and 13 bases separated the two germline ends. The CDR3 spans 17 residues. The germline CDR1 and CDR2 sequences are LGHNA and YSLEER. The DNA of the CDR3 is TGCGCCAGCAGCCAAGATTCGGGGTTCCTAAACACCGGGGAGCTGTTTTTT. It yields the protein CASSQDSGFLNTGELFF.

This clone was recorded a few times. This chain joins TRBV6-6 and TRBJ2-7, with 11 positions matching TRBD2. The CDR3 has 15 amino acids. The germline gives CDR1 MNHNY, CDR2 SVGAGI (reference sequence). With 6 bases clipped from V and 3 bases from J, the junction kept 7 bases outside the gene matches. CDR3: CASRISGGAVYEQYF. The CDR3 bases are TGTGCCAGCAGGATTAGCGGGGGGGCGGTCTACGAGCAGTACTTC.

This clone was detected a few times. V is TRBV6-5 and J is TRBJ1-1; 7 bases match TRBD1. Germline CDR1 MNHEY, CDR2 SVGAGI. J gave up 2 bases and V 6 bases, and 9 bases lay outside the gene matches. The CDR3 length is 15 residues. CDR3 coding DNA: TGTGCCAGCAGAATCCACGGGACAGAAAACACTGAAGCTTTCTTT. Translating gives CASRIHGTENTEAFF.

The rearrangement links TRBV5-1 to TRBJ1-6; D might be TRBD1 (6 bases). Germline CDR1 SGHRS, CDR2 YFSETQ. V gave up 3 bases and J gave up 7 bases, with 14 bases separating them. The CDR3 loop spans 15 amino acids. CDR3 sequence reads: CASSSSGTPNSPLHF. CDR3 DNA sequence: TGCGCCAGCAGCTCCTCCGGGACACCCAATTCACCCCTCCACTTT. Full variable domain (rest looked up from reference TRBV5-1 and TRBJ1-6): KAGVTQTPRYLIKTRGQQVTLSCSPISGHRSVSWYQQTPGQGLQFLFEYFSETQRNKGNFPGRFSGRQFSNSRSEMNVSTLELGDSALYLCASSSSGTPNSPLHFGNGTRLTVT.

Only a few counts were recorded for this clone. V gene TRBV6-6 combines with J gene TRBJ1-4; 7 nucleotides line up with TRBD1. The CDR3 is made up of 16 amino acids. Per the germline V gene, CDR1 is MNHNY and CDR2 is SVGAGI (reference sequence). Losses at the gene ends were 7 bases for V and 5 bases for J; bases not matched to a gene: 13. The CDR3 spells CASTHPAGTENEKLFF. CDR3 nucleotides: TGTGCCAGCACCCATCCCGCCGGGACAGAGAATGAAAAACTGTTTTTT.

The CDR3 DNA reads as TGTGCCAGTAGTATACGAGGCAGGAGGGCCGGGGAGCTGTTTTTT. Translating it yields CASSIRGRRAGELFF. V is TRBV19 and J is TRBJ2-2; D is perhaps TRBD2 (6 bases). Trimming stripped 2 bases from V and 6 bases from J, with 13 bases between. Germline V gene lookup returns CDR1 LNHDA and CDR2 SQIVND (reference sequence). The CDR3 has 15 amino acids.

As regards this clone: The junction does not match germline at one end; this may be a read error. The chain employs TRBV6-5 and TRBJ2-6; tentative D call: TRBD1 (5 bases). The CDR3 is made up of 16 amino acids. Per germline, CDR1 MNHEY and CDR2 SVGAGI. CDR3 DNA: TGTGCCAGCAGTTACCAGGGTTTATCTGGGGCCAACGGCCTGACTTTC. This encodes CASSYQGLSGANGLTF.

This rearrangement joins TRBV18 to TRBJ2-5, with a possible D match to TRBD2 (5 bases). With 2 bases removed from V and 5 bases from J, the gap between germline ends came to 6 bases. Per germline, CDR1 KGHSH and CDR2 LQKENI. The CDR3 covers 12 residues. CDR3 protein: CASSPRGETQYF. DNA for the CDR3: TGTGCCAGCTCACCAAGAGGGGAGACCCAGTACTTC.

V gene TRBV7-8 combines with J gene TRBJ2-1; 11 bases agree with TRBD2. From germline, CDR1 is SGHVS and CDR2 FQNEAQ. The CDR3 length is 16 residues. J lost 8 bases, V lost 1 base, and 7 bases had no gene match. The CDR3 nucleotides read TGTGCCAGCAGCTTAGGCTTTAGCGGGGGGGCTCATGAGCAGTTCTTC. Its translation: CASSLGFSGGAHEQFF.

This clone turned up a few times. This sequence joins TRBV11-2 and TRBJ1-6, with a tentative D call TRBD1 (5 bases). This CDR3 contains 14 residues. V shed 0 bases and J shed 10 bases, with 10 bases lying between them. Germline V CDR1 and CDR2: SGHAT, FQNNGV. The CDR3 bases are TGTGCCAGCAGCTTAGACAGGGTATTCTCACCCCTCCACTTT. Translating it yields CASSLDRVFSPLHF.